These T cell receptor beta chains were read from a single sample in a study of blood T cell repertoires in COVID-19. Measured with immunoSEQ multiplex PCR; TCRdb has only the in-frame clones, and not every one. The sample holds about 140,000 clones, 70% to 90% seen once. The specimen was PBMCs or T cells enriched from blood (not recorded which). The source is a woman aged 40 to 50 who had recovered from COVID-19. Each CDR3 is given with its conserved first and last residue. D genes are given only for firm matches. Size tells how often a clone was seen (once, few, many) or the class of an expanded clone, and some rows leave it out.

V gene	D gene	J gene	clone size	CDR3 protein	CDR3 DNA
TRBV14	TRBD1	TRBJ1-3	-	CASSQPGQSSGNTIYF	TGTGCCAGCAGCCAACCGGGACAGAGCTCTGGAAACACCATATATTTT
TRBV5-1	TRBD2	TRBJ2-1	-	CASSFQLSGAPQYNEQFF	TGCGCCAGCAGCTTCCAACTTAGCGGGGCCCCACAATACAATGAGCAGTTCTTC
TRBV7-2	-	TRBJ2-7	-	CASSGQDFPYEQYF	TGTGCCAGCAGCGGTCAGGACTTCCCCTACGAGCAGTACTTC
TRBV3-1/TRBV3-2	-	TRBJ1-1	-	CASSQGGGAVAEAFF	TGTGCCAGCAGCCAAGGCGGAGGGGCAGTCGCTGAAGCTTTCTTT
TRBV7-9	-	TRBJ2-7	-	CASSSEYEQYF	TGTGCCAGCAGCTCCGAGTACGAGCAGTACTTC
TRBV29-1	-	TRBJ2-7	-	CSVRPGDRYEQYF	TGCAGCGTCCGACCCGGAGACCGCTACGAGCAGTACTTC
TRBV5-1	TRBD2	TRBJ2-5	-	CASSLGLAGGQETQYF	TGCGCCAGCAGCTTGGGACTAGCGGGGGGGCAAGAGACCCAGTACTTC
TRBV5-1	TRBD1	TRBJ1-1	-	CASSPTAGQLLGGNTEAFF	TGCGCCAGCAGCCCCACCGCGGGACAGCTTTTAGGTGGGAACACTGAAGCTTTCTTT
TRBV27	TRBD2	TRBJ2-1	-	CASSPGRAYNEQFF	TGTGCCAGCAGTCCCGGGAGGGCCTACAATGAGCAGTTCTTC
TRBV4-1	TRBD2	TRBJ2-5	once	CASSPIAGAQETQYF	TGCGCCAGCAGCCCGATAGCGGGGGCCCAAGAGACCCAGTACTTC
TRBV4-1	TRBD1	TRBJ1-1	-	CASSQAGTGGIGAFF	TGCGCCAGCAGCCAAGCCGGGACAGGGGGCATTGGAGCTTTCTTT
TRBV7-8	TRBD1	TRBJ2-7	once	CASSPRTGGGYEQYF	TGTGCCAGCAGCCCGCGGACAGGGGGCGGCTACGAGCAGTACTTC
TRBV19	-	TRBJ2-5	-	CASSTGGGDQETQYF	TGTGCCAGTAGTACCGGAGGGGGGGACCAAGAGACCCAGTACTTC
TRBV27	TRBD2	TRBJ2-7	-	CASSAELAGGTYEQYF	TGTGCCAGCAGTGCCGAACTAGCGGGGGGGACCTACGAGCAGTACTTC
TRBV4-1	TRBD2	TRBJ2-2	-	CASSLVPSGGLTNTGELFF	TGCGCCAGCAGCCTGGTCCCTAGCGGGGGGCTTACGAACACCGGGGAGCTGTTTTTT
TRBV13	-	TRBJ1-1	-	CASSLDRGFTEAFF	TGTGCCAGCAGCTTAGATAGGGGTTTTACTGAAGCTTTCTTT
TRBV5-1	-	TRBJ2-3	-	CASARGAVTDTQYF	TGCGCCAGCGCCAGGGGGGCAGTCACAGATACGCAGTATTTT
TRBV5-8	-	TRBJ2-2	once	CASSWGTSNTGELFF	TGTGCCAGCAGCTGGGGGACATCGAACACCGGGGAGCTGTTTTTT
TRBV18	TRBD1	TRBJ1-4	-	CASSPSGTGDGEKLFF	TGTGCCAGCTCACCCTCCGGGACAGGAGACGGCGAAAAACTGTTTTTT
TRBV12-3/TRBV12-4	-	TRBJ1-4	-	CASSFGTNEKLFF	TGTGCCAGCAGTTTCGGAACTAATGAAAAACTGTTTTTT
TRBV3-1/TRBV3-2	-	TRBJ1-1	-	CASSQDQVNTEAFF	TGTGCCAGCAGCCAAGATCAGGTAAACACTGAAGCTTTCTTT
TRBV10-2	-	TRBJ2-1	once	CASSEGLGGGNEQFF	TGCGCCAGCAGTGAAGGACTAGGAGGGGGCAATGAGCAGTTCTTC
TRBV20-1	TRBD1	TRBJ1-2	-	CSASSLGQGDGYTF	TGCAGTGCTAGTAGCCTCGGCCAGGGGGATGGCTACACCTTC
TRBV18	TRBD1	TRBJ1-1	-	CASSRDRGRAGEAFF	TGTGCCAGCTCTCGGGACAGGGGGCGGGCGGGAGAAGCTTTCTTT
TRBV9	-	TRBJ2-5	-	CASSPGDRGAWETQYF	TGTGCCAGCAGCCCGGGGGACCGGGGGGCCTGGGAGACCCAGTACTTC
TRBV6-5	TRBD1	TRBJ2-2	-	CASVQGQGYTGELFF	TGTGCCAGCGTTCAGGGACAGGGATACACCGGGGAGCTGTTTTTT
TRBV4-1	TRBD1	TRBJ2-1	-	CATRAQGAIEQFF	TGCGCCACCAGGGCCCAGGGGGCCATTGAGCAGTTCTTC
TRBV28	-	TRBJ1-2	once	CASRAGRGGYTF	TGTGCCAGCCGAGCGGGGCGAGGCGGCTACACCTTC
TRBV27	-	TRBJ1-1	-	CASSLWFGNTEAFF	TGTGCCAGCAGTTTGTGGTTCGGGAACACTGAAGCTTTCTTT
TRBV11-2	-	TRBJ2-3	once	CASSLTRGTDTQYF	TGTGCCAGCAGCTTAACCCGGGGGACAGATACGCAGTATTTT
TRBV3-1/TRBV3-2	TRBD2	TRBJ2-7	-	CASTLAGASYEQYF	TGTGCCAGCACCCTAGCGGGGGCCTCCTACGAGCAGTACTTC
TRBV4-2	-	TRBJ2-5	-	CASSQDTTKQETQYF	TGTGCCAGCAGCCAAGATACGACAAAACAAGAGACCCAGTACTTC
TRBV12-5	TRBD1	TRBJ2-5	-	CASEDSPGQGTRETQYF	TGTGCTAGTGAAGATAGTCCGGGACAGGGGACCCGGGAGACCCAGTACTTC
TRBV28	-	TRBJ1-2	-	CASRIRGEPYGYTF	TGTGCCAGCAGAATTCGGGGGGAGCCCTATGGCTACACCTTC
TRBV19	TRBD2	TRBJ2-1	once	CASSQREVEFF	TGTGCCAGTAGTCAGCGGGAGGTGGAGTTCTTC
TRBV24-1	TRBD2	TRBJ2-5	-	CATSAGLAKNQQETQYF	TGTGCCACCAGTGCCGGACTAGCGAAAAACCAACAAGAGACCCAGTACTTC
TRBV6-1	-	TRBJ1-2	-	CASSEPRRGTSDGYTF	TGTGCCAGCAGTGAACCCAGACGGGGGACGTCCGATGGCTACACCTTC
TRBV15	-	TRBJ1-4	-	CATSPGIGLNEKLFF	TGTGCCACCAGCCCAGGGATCGGGCTTAATGAAAAACTGTTTTTT
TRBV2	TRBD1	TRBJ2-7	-	CASSPGRTTGYGEQYF	TGTGCCAGCAGCCCTGGGCGAACGACAGGGTACGGCGAGCAGTACTTC
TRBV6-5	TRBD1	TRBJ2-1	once	CASTKQGVTEQFF	TGTGCCAGCACCAAGCAGGGGGTCACTGAGCAGTTCTTC
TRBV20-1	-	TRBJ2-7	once	CSASGQIGSYEQYF	TGCAGTGCTAGTGGCCAAATCGGCTCCTACGAGCAGTACTTC
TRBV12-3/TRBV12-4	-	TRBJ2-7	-	CASSIQQGYEQYF	TGTGCCAGCAGTATCCAACAGGGTTACGAGCAGTACTTC
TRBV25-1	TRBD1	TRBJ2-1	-	CASSARDRVDNEQFF	TGTGCCAGCAGTGCCCGGGACAGGGTAGACAATGAGCAGTTCTTC